A single T cell receptor (beta chain) is shown here with its context. Its antigen is unknown. This entry comes from a study of cytomegalovirus exposure and HLA in healthy donors. With 60 Vbeta and 13 Jbeta primers, the PCR was carried out. The protocol was immunoSEQ multiplex PCR, while the TCRdb copy is restricted to in-frame clones and leaves out a portion. In the table there are about 130,000 clones, under 85% of which are singletons. Points from the study as a whole: It was shown in a later analysis that HLA-associated TCR beta chains were more clonally expanded than other, equally common chains. 150 or so TCR beta chains were listed as cytomegalovirus-associated.

Per germline, CDR1 SEHNR and CDR2 FQNEAQ (reference sequence). The germline V and J ends were trimmed by 2 bases and 5 bases, with 9 bases remaining between them. This CDR3 spans 14 amino acids. The sequence came from a woman in her 50s in good health and CMV-seropositive. The material sequenced was PBMCs. The chain couples TRBV7-9 to TRBJ1-4; D remains ambiguous. CDR3 sequence reads: CASSLNPGNEKLFF. The CDR3 DNA is TGTGCCAGCAGCTTAAACCCGGGGAATGAAAAACTGTTTTTT.